These 10 T cell receptor beta chains share one sample of origin, sequenced in a study of T cell changes during pregnancy in multiple sclerosis. Sequencing used immunoSEQ multiplex PCR; TCRdb keeps in-frame clones, though not all of them. The sample has some 31,000 clones, 91% seen once; the top ten hold less than 5%. Specimen: CD8+ T cells from peripheral blood mononuclear cells, collected in the second trimester of pregnancy. The origin of the receptors is a female donor in good health, enrolled as a control in a pregnancy study.

CDR3 coding DNA: TGCGCCAGCAGCCAAGGATCAGGGGATACGTCCTACAATGAGCAGTTCTTC. This sequence encodes CASSQGSGDTSYNEQFF. This sequence joins TRBV4-3 and TRBJ2-1, with TRBD1 as a possible D gene (6 bases). Between the trimmed V and J ends, which lost 1 base and 1 base, there was a span of 14 bases. Per germline, CDR1 LGHNA and CDR2 YSLEER. The CDR3 is made up of 17 amino acids.

The CDR3 is CASSQDLGAGQPQHF. CDR3 sequence (DNA): TGCGCCAGCAGCCAAGATTTGGGGGCCGGGCAGCCCCAGCATTTT. V gene TRBV4-3 combines with J gene TRBJ1-5; D possibly corresponds to TRBD1 (6 bases). Germline V gives CDR1 LGHNA, CDR2 YSLEER. V shed 0 bases and J shed 7 bases, with 13 bases lying between them. The CDR3 totals 15 residues.

This clone occurred once. The genes are TRBV4-2 and TRBJ2-7, with D tentatively TRBD1 (6 bases). Germline V gene lookup returns CDR1 LGHNA and CDR2 YNFKEQ. The CDR3 is 14 amino acids. V was trimmed by 5 bases and J by 3 bases, leaving 14 bases between them. CDR3 sequence: CASSRTESDYEQYF. DNA of the CDR3: TGTGCCAGCAGCAGGACAGAATCCGACTACGAGCAGTACTTC.

V usage is TRBV5-6 and J usage is TRBJ1-2; a possible D gene is TRBD1 (5 bases). The CDR3 is made up of 16 amino acids. Trimming stripped 0 bases from V and 4 bases from J, with 16 bases between. CDR1 is SGHDT and CDR2 is YYEEEE in the germline V gene. The chain's CDR3 is CASSLEGLGSSYGYTF. The CDR3 bases are TGTGCCAGCAGCTTGGAGGGGTTGGGGTCGAGCTATGGCTACACCTTC.

The chain recombines TRBV6-6 with TRBJ2-7; D is unresolved. V lost 7 bases to trimming and J lost 4 bases, with 11 bases between them. This CDR3 is built from 12 residues. Germline CDR1 MNHNY, CDR2 SVGAGI (reference sequence). CDR3 region: CASTSDPYEQYF. The CDR3 DNA reads TGTGCCAGCACTTCAGATCCATACGAGCAGTACTTC.

The rearrangement joins TRBV27 to TRBJ1-1; no definite D call. CDR1 is MNHEY and CDR2 is SMNVEV in the germline V gene (reference sequence). V lost 8 bases and J 4 bases, leaving 8 bases between the germline ends. CDR3 length: 11 amino acids. The CDR3 coding sequence is TGTGCCAGCCGATCGGGCACTGAAGCTTTCTTT. Its translation is CASRSGTEAFF.

The rearrangement joins TRBV11-1 to TRBJ2-3, with D perhaps matching TRBD2 (6 bases). The length of the CDR3 is 17 residues. In germline, CDR1 is SGHAT, CDR2 FQDESV (reference sequence). The ends were cut back, 1 base at V and 0 bases at J, with 14 bases in the middle. The CDR3 spells CASSLGREPASTDTQYF. CDR3 nucleotide sequence: TGTGCCAGCAGCTTAGGGCGGGAACCAGCTAGCACAGATACGCAGTATTTT.

V usage is TRBV7-2 and J usage is TRBJ1-3; TRBD1 matches 7 bases. Germline V lookup: CDR1 SGHTA, CDR2 FQGNSA. Trimming cost V 0 bases and J 0 bases; bases outside gene matches: 11. The CDR3 loop spans 19 amino acids. In DNA form, the CDR3 reads TGTGCCAGCAGCTTAGCGAGACAGGGCCAGATTAGCTCTGGAAACACCATATATTTT. Translating it yields CASSLARQGQISSGNTIYF.

The gene calls are TRBV4-2 and TRBJ2-3; 11 bases align to TRBD2. This CDR3 is built from 16 residues. The trim removed 4 bases at V and 4 bases at J, leaving 7 bases unmatched. The germline V gene has CDR1 LGHNA and CDR2 YNFKEQ. The CDR3 here is CASSPRVAGGPDTQYF. Here the CDR3 DNA reads TGTGCCAGCAGCCCGAGGGTAGCGGGGGGGCCAGATACGCAGTATTTT.

This clone was picked up a small number of times. V and J are TRBV30 and TRBJ1-1, with D perhaps matching TRBD1 (6 bases). Trimming took off 5 bases at V and 6 bases at J, with 10 bases between the two ends. There are 11 residues in the CDR3. The germline V gene encodes CDR1 GTSNPN and CDR2 SVGIG (reference sequence). CDR3 sequence reads: CAWSGGSEAFF. CDR3 coding DNA: TGTGCCTGGTCTGGGGGCTCTGAAGCTTTCTTT. The full variable domain, in which reference TRBV30 and TRBJ1-1 provide the parts outside the CDR3, is SQTIHQWPATLVQPVGSPLSLECTVEGTSNPNLYWYRQAAGRGLQLLFYSVGIGQISSEVPQNLSASRPQDRQFILSSKKLLLSDSGFYLCAWSGGSEAFFGQGTRLTVV.